This T cell receptor (beta chain) was profiled in a study of blood T cell repertoires in COVID-19 (dated by TCRdb to between 2020 and 2021). About the investigation overall: The collaborator samples originated in the United States, Italy and Spain and spanned the acute and convalescent phases of COVID-19. The dataset comprised deeply sampled blood TCRbeta repertoires from subjects exposed to, actively infected with, or recovered from COVID-19. Where HLA class I and class II types were available, the types were taken from metadata supplied by the sample provider, not from assay-based typing. The material from the prospective study consisted of cDNA or gDNA derived from T cells, B-cell-depleted T cells, or PBMCs. Sample metadata almost always included a de-identified subject ID, COVID-19 status, age in years and sex. Samples were obtained from the ongoing ImmuneRACE study (first 160 participants) and from 1,254 subjects provided by 6 global collaborators. The repertoires were made available in a free public database intended to serve as a resource for research on the immune response to SARS-CoV-2.

TCRbeta CDR3 regions were amplified from genomic DNA using the immunoSEQ Assay, a bias-controlled multiplex PCR. In the source study's methods: The number of nucleated cells in each sample was estimated from the amplification of reference gene primers within the assay. To quantify the absolute abundance of each unique TCRbeta CDR3 rearrangement, sequence reads were collapsed and filtered. For each sample, productive Simpson clonality was calculated by taking the square root of Simpson's diversity index across productive rearrangements. TCRdb mirrors the immuneACCESS table, restricted to in-frame sequences. Some clones are absent from its copies; in checked studies, under half trace to an unresolved V gene, and the reason for the others is unknown. Clone size and V and J calls were adopted from that table, with D and trimming inferred from the DNA. For this sample there are approximately 150,000 clones; about four fifths appear just once. Under 2.5% of the sample is held by the ten biggest clonotypes.

The trim is 3 bases for V and 2 bases for J, with a gap of 14 bases between the germline ends. The germline V gene specifies LGHNA as CDR1 and YNFKEQ as CDR2. The CDR3 has 16 amino acids, counting the end cysteine and phenylalanine. Of the read, only the CDR3 DNA is kept; its 48 bases are in frame from base 1. On the study overall, not on this receptor specifically: Clinical and demographic metadata were provided uncurated, with the amount varying by source and participant.

Notes on this clone: Its antigen target is currently unknown. No quality values exist for individual bases; no much larger clone is one base distant.

Whole blood was collected in K2EDTA tubes by collaborating institutions according to the institutions' own protocols. For TCRbeta analysis, collaborator samples were shipped as frozen whole blood, as isolated PBMCs, or as DNA extracted from either sample type. This receptor was obtained from a man between 65 and 85 years old with acute or convalescent COVID-19. The V gene is TRBV4-2 and the J gene is TRBJ1-3, and TRBD1 may be the D gene, going by 6 matching bases. The sample comprised peripheral blood. The sequence in DNA is TGTGCCAGCAGCCAGGGTTACAGGGTAACTGGAAACACCATATATTTT. Its protein is CASSQGYRVTGNTIYF.